The subject of this entry is one TCR beta chain. The target antigen is unknown. Generated by immunoSEQ multiplex PCR, the TCRdb table keeps only in-frame clones and is missing some. The data contain approximately 100,000 clones, 90% to 95% of them singletons. This record belongs to a study of siplizumab effects on memory and regulatory T cells. General observations from the study: Both greater diversity than memory cells and a major contribution to the alloresponse seemed to characterize naive T cells.

The TCR originated in a human donor in good health. Input material: Tregs sorted from blood.

The CDR3 DNA is TGTGCCAGTGCGCTGGCCGTGGCCAAAAACATTCAGTACTTC. Residues: CASALAVAKNIQYF. The V and J genes are TRBV19 and TRBJ2-4; D is ambiguous. The CDR3 has 14 residues. Trimming removed 8 bases at V and 1 base at J, with 12 bases between. Germline CDR1 LNHDA, CDR2 SQIVND (reference sequence).